Listed here are 17 T cell receptor beta chains from one sample, sequenced in a study of spatial heterogeneity in lung cancer. The time point was: sample taken at primary tumor resection. TCRdb analysed the 5' RACE reads with MiXCR anew, one entry per CDR3 protein. The sample holds about 38,000 distinct CDR3 sequences, around 7.5% seen once. The sequenced sample was PBMCs, obtained at surgery. The source of these receptors is a male donor with early-stage non-small cell lung cancer.

This clonotype was seen many times. The CDR3 loop is CASSLGPLETQYF. CDR3 nucleotide sequence: TGTGCCAGCAGCCTAGGCCCGCTGGAGACCCAGTACTTC. The chain recombines TRBV7-6 with TRBJ2-5, with unresolved D. Germline V gives CDR1 SGHVS, CDR2 FNYEAQ. Between the trimmed V and J ends, which lost 5 bases and 5 bases, there was a span of 12 bases. CDR3 length equals 13 residues.

This clonotype was observed a handful of times. V usage is TRBV7-9 and J usage is TRBJ2-3; no clear D gene. The CDR3 length is 15 residues. The germline gives CDR1 SEHNR, CDR2 FQNEAQ (reference sequence). The V and J ends lost 4 bases and 2 bases respectively, with 13 bases between them. This CDR3 is CASSSPVGITDTQYF. DNA of the CDR3: TGTGCCAGCAGCTCCCCCGTTGGAATCACAGATACGCAGTATTTT.

This rearrangement joins TRBV6-4 to TRBJ1-3; D is ambiguous. V lost 2 bases and J lost 6, with 8 bases in between. This CDR3 has 13 residues. CDR1 MRHNA and CDR2 SNTAGT come from the germline V gene. Here the CDR3 reads CASSDANLNTIYF. For the CDR3, the DNA is TGTGCCAGCAGTGACGCGAACCTAAACACCATATATTTT.

In this sample, this clonotype is medium-sized. V usage is TRBV2 and J usage is TRBJ2-7; 14 bases line up with TRBD2. V gave up 6 bases and J gave up 4 bases; unmatched junction bases: 2. This CDR3 is built from 14 residues. The germline gives CDR1 SNHLY, CDR2 FYNNEI. CDR3 DNA: TGTGCCAGCAGCCGGACTAGCGGGGGGTACGAGCAGTACTTC. Amino acid sequence: CASSRTSGGYEQYF.

Ten or more counts support this clonotype. The J gene is TRBJ2-1, the V gene TRBV7-3; 7 bases match TRBD2. The V segment lost 0 bases and the J segment 5 bases; nucleotides outside the gene matches: 4. The V gene's germline CDR1 is SGHTA and CDR2 FQGTGA. This CDR3 has 15 amino acids. The CDR3 here is CASSLTGLTNNEQFF. The CDR3 coding sequence is TGTGCCAGCAGCTTAACGGGACTAACCAACAATGAGCAGTTCTTC.

There are a few counts of this clonotype. This chain links TRBV6-6 with TRBJ2-7; no clear D. V was trimmed by 2 bases and J by 3 bases, leaving 11 bases between them. The length of the CDR3 is 14 residues. Germline CDR1 reads MNHNY; CDR2 reads SVGAGI (reference sequence). The CDR3 here is CASSYRADGYEQYF. CDR3 bases: TGTGCCAGCAGTTACCGGGCAGACGGCTACGAGCAGTACTTC.

This clonotype is a singleton in its sample. This chain joins TRBV5-1 and TRBJ2-3; D perhaps matches TRBD1 (6 bases). The CDR3 extends over 15 amino acids. The V gene's germline CDR1 is SGHRS and CDR2 YFSETQ. Trimming removed 4 bases at V and 0 bases at J, with 12 bases between. CDR3 in DNA: TGCGCCAGCAGCATTAACACAGGGAGCACAGATACGCAGTATTTT. This codes for CASSINTGSTDTQYF.

The J gene is TRBJ1-2, the V gene TRBV19; D is uncertain. Germline assignment: CDR1 LNHDA and CDR2 SQIVND (reference sequence). Trimming removed 5 bases from V and 6 bases from J, with 16 bases in between. This CDR3 spans 14 amino acids. CDR3 sequence: CASSERGGSDGYTF. CDR3 DNA: TGTGCCAGTAGTGAACGTGGAGGGAGCGATGGCTACACCTTC. Using reference TRBV19 and TRBJ1-2 for the parts outside the CDR3, the full variable domain is DGGITQSPKYLFRKEGQNVTLSCEQNLNHDAMYWYRQDPGQGLRLIYYSQIVNDFQKGDIAEGYSVSREKKESFPLTVTSAQKNPTAFYLCASSERGGSDGYTFGSGTRLTVV.

Many counts were recorded for this clonotype. The chain links TRBV12-3 or TRBV12-4 to TRBJ2-7, with a tentative D call TRBD2 (5 bases). With 6 bases removed from V and 5 bases from J, the gap between germline ends came to 11 bases. The CDR3 has 12 amino acids. The CDR3 coding sequence is TGTGCCAGCAGCCGAGGGTCCCACGAGCAGTACGTC. Protein product: CASSRGSHEQYV.

This clonotype was seen at least ten times. The gene calls are TRBV7-9 and TRBJ1-2; 9 bases align to TRBD1. The length of the CDR3 is 13 residues. Germline trimming cut 4 bases from V and 8 bases from J; bases unmatched to any gene: 5. Germline lookup yields CDR1 SEHNR and CDR2 FQNEAQ (reference sequence). The CDR3 coding sequence is TGTGCCAGCAGCTCACAGGGGGCTATCGGCTACACCTTC. Protein: CASSSQGAIGYTF.

This clonotype was seen many times. The rearrangement joins TRBV7-3 to TRBJ2-2; D gene unclear. The V and J ends lost 1 base and 7 bases respectively, with 7 bases between them. This CDR3 has 13 amino acids. Germline values: CDR1 SGHTA, CDR2 FQGTGA. Here the CDR3 DNA reads TGTGCCAGCAGCTTAAGGCCCGACGGGGAGCTGTTTTTT. It encodes CASSLRPDGELFF.

This clonotype was counted ten times or more. The chain combines TRBV3-1 with TRBJ2-4; perhaps D is TRBD1 or TRBD2 (5 bases each). The germline V and J ends were trimmed by 2 bases and 8 bases, with 16 bases remaining between them. The germline gives CDR1 LGHDT, CDR2 YNNKEL (reference sequence). The length of the CDR3 is 15 residues. This CDR3 is CASSQPGPLRDIQYF. The DNA of the CDR3 is TGTGCCAGCAGCCAACCGGGACCGCTAAGGGACATTCAGTACTTC.

At least ten counts were recorded for this clonotype. CDR3 DNA sequence: TGTGCCACCCTAAACGGGGACACAGATACGCAGTATTTT. Translating gives CATLNGDTDTQYF. The chain employs TRBV19 and TRBJ2-3, with D tentatively TRBD2 (5 bases). This CDR3 is built from 13 residues. The V end lost 10 bases, the J end lost 2 bases, and 13 bases lay between the germline ends. Germline CDR1 reads LNHDA; CDR2 reads SQIVND (reference sequence).

This chain uses TRBV6-2 or TRBV6-3 with TRBJ2-3; D not certain. CDR1 is MNHEY and CDR2 is SVGEGT in the germline V gene. Between the trimmed V and J ends, which lost 4 bases and 0 bases, there was a span of 8 bases. This CDR3 has 14 residues. CDR3: CASSSVYSTDTQYF. Written as DNA, the CDR3 is TGTGCCAGCAGTTCCGTTTATAGCACAGATACGCAGTATTTT.

The chain uses TRBV21-1 and TRBJ1-4. TRBV21-1 is assigned pseudogene status. The CDR3 contains 13 residues. The CDR3 reads CASSRAVSEKLFF. In nucleotides, the CDR3 is TGTGCCAGCAGCAGAGCGGTCTCTGAAAAACTGTTTTTT.

The chain employs TRBV11-2 and TRBJ2-3; TRBD2 agrees at 10 bases. Germline V CDR1 and CDR2: SGHAT, FQNNGV. J gave up 1 base and V 5 bases, and 9 bases lay outside the gene matches. The CDR3 extends over 17 amino acids. Here the CDR3 DNA reads TGTGCCAGCAGCCCTACCGGTGGGACTAGCGGCACAGATACGCAGTATTTT. Its translation: CASSPTGGTSGTDTQYF.

This clonotype was seen at least ten times. The gene calls are TRBV18 and TRBJ2-1; D possibly corresponds to TRBD1 (6 bases). The CDR3 has 15 amino acids. Looked up from germline, CDR1 is KGHSH and CDR2 is LQKENI. With 6 bases removed from V and 3 bases from J, the gap between germline ends came to 15 bases. CDR3 amino acids: CASSQRGQNYNEQFF. In DNA, the CDR3 is TGTGCCAGCTCCCAGAGGGGACAAAACTACAATGAGCAGTTCTTC.